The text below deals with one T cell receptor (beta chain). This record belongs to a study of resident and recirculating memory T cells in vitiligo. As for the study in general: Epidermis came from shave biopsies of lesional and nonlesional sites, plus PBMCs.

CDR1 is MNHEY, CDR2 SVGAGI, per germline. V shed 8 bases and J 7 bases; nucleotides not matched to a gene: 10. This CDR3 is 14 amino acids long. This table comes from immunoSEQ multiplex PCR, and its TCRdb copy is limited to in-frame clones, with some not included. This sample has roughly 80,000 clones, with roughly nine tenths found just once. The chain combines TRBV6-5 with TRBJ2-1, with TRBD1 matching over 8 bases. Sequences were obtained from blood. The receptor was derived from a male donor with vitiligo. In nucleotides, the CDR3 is TGTGCCAGCGCTGGAGGGACAGGAATAAATGAGCAGTTCTTC. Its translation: CASAGGTGINEQFF.